A selection of T cell receptor beta chains follows, all from one sample in a study of OX40 agonist ivuxolimab in advanced cancers. The table came from immunoSEQ multiplex PCR; TCRdb's copy has only in-frame clones and leaves some out. Of 90,000 to 150,000 clones in the sample, 85% to 90% were seen once. The sequencing used CD4+ or CD8+ T cells sorted from blood, collected in a trial of the OX40 agonist ivuxolimab. These receptors originate from an adult with an advanced solid tumor such as melanoma, head and neck, liver or kidney cancer. Both conserved end residues are part of each CDR3. A D gene is named only where the DNA matches it firmly. Expanded clones are given a class, and other clones once, few, many or no size at all.

d_gene	v_gene	j_gene	abundance	CDR3aa	CDR3nt
NA	TRBV7-2	TRBJ1-2	NA	CASSLGQAGGGYTF	TGTGCCAGCAGCTTGGGGCAGGCCGGAGGGGGCTACACCTTC
TRBD1	TRBV2	TRBJ1-4	NA	CASGRQGLNEKLFF	TGTGCCAGCGGTCGACAGGGATTAAATGAAAAACTGTTTTTT
NA	TRBV4-3	TRBJ2-1	NA	CASSQDFTGPYNEQFF	TGCGCCAGCAGCCAAGATTTTACAGGGCCCTACAATGAGCAGTTCTTC
NA	TRBV7-3	TRBJ2-1	NA	CASSPSGNEQFF	TGTGCCAGCAGCCCAAGCGGCAATGAGCAGTTCTTC
TRBD1	TRBV2	TRBJ2-7	NA	CASSGTGTYEQYF	TGTGCCAGCAGTGGGACAGGAACCTACGAGCAGTACTTC
TRBD1	TRBV9	TRBJ1-5	NA	CASSVVGQGVGGNQPQHF	TGTGCCAGCAGCGTAGTGGGACAGGGAGTAGGGGGCAATCAGCCCCAGCATTTT
NA	TRBV7-9	TRBJ2-3	NA	CASSWGADTQYF	TGTGCCAGCAGCTGGGGGGCCGATACGCAGTATTTT
TRBD2	TRBV11-2	TRBJ2-1	once	CASSLTLAGEQFF	TGTGCCAGCAGCCTAACATTAGCGGGGGAGCAGTTCTTC
NA	TRBV30	TRBJ2-5	NA	CAWSFRPQVPGETQYF	TGTGCCTGGAGTTTCCGTCCCCAGGTGCCCGGAGAGACCCAGTACTTC
NA	TRBV7-2	TRBJ1-5	NA	CASSPTLNSNQPQHF	TGTGCCAGCAGCCCTACGCTGAATAGCAATCAGCCCCAGCATTTT
NA	TRBV7-9	TRBJ2-3	NA	CASSFIYQMGITDTQYF	TGTGCCAGCAGCTTTATATATCAGATGGGGATCACAGATACGCAGTATTTT
NA	TRBV7-2	TRBJ2-7	NA	CASSLPNYEQYF	TGTGCCAGCAGCTTACCCAACTACGAGCAGTACTTC
NA	TRBV5-1	TRBJ2-5	once	CASSQNPGTQATETQYF	TGCGCCAGCAGCCAGAACCCCGGGACCCAAGCAACGGAGACCCAGTACTTC
NA	TRBV29-1	TRBJ2-5	NA	CSVAAGKETQYF	TGCAGCGTTGCTGCCGGGAAAGAGACCCAGTACTTC
NA	TRBV7-8	TRBJ1-6	NA	CASSLTYGDSPLHF	TGTGCCAGCAGCCTCACCTATGGGGATTCACCCCTCCACTTT
NA	TRBV30	TRBJ2-6	NA	CAWNVANVLTF	TGTGCCTGGAACGTGGCCAACGTCCTGACTTTC
NA	TRBV6-1	TRBJ1-6	NA	CASSEQGSQNSPLHF	TGTGCCAGCAGTGAACAGGGCTCTCAAAATTCACCCCTCCACTTT
NA	TRBV7-9	TRBJ2-5	NA	CASSSRDGLGGTQYF	TGTGCCAGCAGCTCACGGGACGGGCTGGGGGGGACCCAGTACTTC
NA	TRBV7-2	TRBJ2-7	NA	CASSSGYSRDEQYF	TGTGCCAGCAGCTCAGGCTACAGCAGGGACGAGCAGTACTTC
NA	TRBV18	TRBJ1-1	NA	CASSPPQVKNTEAFF	TGTGCCAGCTCACCACCCCAGGTGAAAAACACTGAAGCTTTCTTT
NA	TRBV4-3	TRBJ1-6	NA	CASSLKFRGPYSPLHF	TGCGCCAGCAGCCTCAAGTTCCGGGGGCCTTATTCACCCCTCCACTTT
NA	TRBV19	TRBJ2-5	NA	CASSGGSEGPETQYF	TGTGCCAGTAGTGGGGGATCGGAGGGGCCCGAGACCCAGTACTTC
NA	TRBV9	TRBJ1-1	NA	CASSVHKNTEAFF	TGTGCCAGCAGCGTACATAAGAACACTGAAGCTTTCTTT
TRBD2	TRBV7-2	TRBJ2-7	NA	CASSLGRGGFSYEQYF	TGTGCCAGCAGCTTAGGCCGGGGGGGATTCTCCTACGAGCAGTACTTC